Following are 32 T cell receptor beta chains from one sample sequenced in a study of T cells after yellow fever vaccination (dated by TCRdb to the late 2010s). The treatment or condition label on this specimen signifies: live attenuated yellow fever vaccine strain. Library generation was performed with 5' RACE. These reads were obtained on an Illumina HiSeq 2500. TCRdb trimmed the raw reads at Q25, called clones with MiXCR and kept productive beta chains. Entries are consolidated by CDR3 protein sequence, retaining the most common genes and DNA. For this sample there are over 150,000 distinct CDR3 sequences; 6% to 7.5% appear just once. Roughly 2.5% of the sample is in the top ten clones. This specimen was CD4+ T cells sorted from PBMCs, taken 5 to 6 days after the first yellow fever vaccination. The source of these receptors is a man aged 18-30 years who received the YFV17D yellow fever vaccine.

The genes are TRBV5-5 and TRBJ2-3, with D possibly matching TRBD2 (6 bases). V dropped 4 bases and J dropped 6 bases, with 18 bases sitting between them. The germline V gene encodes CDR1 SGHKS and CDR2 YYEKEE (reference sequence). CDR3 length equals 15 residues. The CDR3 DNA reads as TGTGCCAGCAGCCAACCCGCGGGGCCGGGGGATACGCAGTATTTT. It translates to CASSQPAGPGDTQYF.

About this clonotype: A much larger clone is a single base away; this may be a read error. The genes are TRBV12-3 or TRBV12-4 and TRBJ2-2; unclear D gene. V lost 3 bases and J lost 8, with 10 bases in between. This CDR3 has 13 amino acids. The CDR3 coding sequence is TGTGCCAGCAGTTTGCAGCATCCTGGGGAGCTGTTTTTT. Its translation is CASSLQHPGELFF.

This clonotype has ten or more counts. The CDR3, as DNA: TGCGCCAGCAGCTTCTCGACAGGGTGGTCTTCTGAAGCTTTCTTT. It encodes CASSFSTGWSSEAFF. V is TRBV5-1 and J is TRBJ1-1; 7 bases align to TRBD1. Germline assignment: CDR1 SGHRS and CDR2 YFSETQ. The CDR3 sequence is 15 residues long. V gave up 2 bases and J gave up 6 bases; unmatched junction bases: 10.

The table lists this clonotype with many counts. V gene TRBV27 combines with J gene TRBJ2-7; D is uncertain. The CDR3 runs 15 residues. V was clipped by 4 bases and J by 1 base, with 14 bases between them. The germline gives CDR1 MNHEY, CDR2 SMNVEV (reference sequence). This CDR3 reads CASSSPTAKSYEQYF. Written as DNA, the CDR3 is TGTGCCAGCAGTTCCCCCACAGCGAAGTCCTACGAGCAGTACTTC.

The CDR3, as DNA: TGCAGTAAGACAGGGCCCACAGATACGCAGTATTTT. This sequence encodes CSKTGPTDTQYF. The chain combines TRBV20-1 with TRBJ2-3; 7 bases line up with TRBD1. The CDR3 sequence is 12 residues long. Germline CDR1 and CDR2: DFQATT and SNEGSKA (reference sequence). The ends lost 8 bases at V and 2 bases at J; junction bases unmatched: 4.

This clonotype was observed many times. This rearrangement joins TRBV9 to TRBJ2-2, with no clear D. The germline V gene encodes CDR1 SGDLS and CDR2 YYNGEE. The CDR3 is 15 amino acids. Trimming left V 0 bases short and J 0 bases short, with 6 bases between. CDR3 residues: CASSVGETNTGELFF. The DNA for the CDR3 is TGTGCCAGCAGCGTAGGGGAAACGAACACCGGGGAGCTGTTTTTT.

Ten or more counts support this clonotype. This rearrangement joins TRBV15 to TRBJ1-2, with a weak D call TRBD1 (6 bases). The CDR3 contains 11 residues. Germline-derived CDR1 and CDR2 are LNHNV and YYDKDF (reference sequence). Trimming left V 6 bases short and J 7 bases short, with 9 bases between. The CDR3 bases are TGTGCCACCAGAAAGGGGGGTGGCTACACCTTC. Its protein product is CATRKGGGYTF.

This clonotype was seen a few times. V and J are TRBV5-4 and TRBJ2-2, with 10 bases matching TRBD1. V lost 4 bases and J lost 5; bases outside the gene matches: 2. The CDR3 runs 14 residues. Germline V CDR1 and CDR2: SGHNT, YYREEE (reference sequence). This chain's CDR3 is CASSQGQGTGELFF. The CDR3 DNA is TGTGCCAGCAGCCAGGGACAGGGGACCGGGGAGCTGTTTTTT.

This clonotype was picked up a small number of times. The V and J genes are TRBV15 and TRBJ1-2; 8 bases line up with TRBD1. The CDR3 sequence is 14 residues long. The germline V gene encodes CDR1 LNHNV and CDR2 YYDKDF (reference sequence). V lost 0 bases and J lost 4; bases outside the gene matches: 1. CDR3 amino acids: CATSRDTGGYGYTF. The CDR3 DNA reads TGTGCCACCAGCAGAGATACAGGGGGCTATGGCTACACCTTC.

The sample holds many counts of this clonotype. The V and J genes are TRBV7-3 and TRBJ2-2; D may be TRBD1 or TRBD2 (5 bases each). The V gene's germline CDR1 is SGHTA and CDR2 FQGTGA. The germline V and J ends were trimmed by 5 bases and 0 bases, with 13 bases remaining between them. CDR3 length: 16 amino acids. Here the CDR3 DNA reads TGTGCCAGCAGCCCTACCCCGGGGCCGAACACCGGGGAGCTGTTTTTT. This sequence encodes CASSPTPGPNTGELFF.

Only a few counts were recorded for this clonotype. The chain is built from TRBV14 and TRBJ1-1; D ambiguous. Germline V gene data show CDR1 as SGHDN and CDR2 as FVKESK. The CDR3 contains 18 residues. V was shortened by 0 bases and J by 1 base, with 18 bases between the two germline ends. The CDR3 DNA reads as TGTGCCAGCAGCCAAGATCGGTACTGGAGGGATACGAACACTGAAGCTTTCTTT. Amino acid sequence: CASSQDRYWRDTNTEAFF.

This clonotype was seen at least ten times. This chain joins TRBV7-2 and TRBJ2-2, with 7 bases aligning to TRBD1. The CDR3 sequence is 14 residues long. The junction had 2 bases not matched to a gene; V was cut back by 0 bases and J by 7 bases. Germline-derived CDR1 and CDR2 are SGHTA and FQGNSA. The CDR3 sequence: CASSLAQGDGELFF. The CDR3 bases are TGTGCCAGCAGCTTAGCCCAGGGGGACGGGGAGCTGTTTTTT.

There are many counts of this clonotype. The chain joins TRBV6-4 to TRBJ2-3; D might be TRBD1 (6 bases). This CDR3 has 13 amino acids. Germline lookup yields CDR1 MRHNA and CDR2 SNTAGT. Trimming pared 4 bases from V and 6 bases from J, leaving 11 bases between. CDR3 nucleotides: TGTGCCAGCAGTGTACAGGGTGGGGATACGCAGTATTTT. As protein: CASSVQGGDTQYF.

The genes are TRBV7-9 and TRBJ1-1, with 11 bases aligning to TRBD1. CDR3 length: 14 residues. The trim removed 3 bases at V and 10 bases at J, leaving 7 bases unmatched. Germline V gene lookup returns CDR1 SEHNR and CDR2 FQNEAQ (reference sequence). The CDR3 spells CASSFLDRGRLAFF. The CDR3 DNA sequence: TGTGCCAGCAGCTTCCTGGACAGGGGGCGCTTAGCTTTCTTT.

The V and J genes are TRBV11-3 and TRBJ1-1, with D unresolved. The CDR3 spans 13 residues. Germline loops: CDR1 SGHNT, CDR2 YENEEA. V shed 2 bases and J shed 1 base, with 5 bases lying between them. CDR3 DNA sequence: TGTGCCAGCAGCTTAATACAGAACACTGAAGCTTTCTTT. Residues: CASSLIQNTEAFF.

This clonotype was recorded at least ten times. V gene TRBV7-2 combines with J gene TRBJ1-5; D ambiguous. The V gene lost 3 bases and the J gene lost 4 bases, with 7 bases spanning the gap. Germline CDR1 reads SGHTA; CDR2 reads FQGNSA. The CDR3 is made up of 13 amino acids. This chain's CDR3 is CASSLVGNQPQHF. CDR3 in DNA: TGTGCCAGCAGCTTGGTAGGGAATCAGCCCCAGCATTTT.

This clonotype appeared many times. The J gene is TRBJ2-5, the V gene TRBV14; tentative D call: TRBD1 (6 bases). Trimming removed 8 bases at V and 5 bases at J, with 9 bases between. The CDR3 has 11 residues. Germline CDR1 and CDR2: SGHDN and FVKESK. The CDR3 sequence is CASARGETQYF. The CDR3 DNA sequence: TGTGCCAGCGCCAGGGGTGAGACCCAGTACTTC.

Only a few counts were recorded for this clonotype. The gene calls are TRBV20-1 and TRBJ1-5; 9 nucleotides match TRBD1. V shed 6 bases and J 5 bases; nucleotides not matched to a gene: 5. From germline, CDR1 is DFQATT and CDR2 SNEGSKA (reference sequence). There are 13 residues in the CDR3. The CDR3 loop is CSASGQGDQPQHF. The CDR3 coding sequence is TGCAGTGCCTCGGGACAGGGAGATCAGCCCCAGCATTTT.

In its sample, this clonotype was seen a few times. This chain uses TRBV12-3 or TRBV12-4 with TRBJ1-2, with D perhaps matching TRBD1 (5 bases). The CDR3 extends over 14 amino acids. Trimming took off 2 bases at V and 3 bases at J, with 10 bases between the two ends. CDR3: CASSLRGIHYGYTF. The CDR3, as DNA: TGTGCCAGCAGTTTAAGGGGTATTCACTATGGCTACACCTTC.

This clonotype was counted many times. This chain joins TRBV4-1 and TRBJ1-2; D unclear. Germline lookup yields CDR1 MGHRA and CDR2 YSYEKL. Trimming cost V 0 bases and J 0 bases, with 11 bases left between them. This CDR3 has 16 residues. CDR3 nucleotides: TGCGCCAGCAGCCAAGATTTCCAGGTAGCTAACTATGGCTACACCTTC. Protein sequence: CASSQDFQVANYGYTF.

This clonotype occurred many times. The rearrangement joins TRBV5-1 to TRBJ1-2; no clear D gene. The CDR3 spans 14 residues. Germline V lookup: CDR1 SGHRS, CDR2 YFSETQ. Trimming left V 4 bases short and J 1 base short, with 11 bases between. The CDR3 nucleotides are TGCGCCAGCAGCCGTTCTGACGGTAACTATGGCTACACCTTC. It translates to CASSRSDGNYGYTF.

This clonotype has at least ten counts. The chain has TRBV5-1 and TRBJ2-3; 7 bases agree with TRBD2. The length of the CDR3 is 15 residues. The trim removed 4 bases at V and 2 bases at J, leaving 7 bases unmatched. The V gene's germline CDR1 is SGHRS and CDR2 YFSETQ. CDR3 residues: CASSQTGGDTDTQYF. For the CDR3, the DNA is TGCGCCAGCAGCCAAACGGGGGGTGACACAGATACGCAGTATTTT.

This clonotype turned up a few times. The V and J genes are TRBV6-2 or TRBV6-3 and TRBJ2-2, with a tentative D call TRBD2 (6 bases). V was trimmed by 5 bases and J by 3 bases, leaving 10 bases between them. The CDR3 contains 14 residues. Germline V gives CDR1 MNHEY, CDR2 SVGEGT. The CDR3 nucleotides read TGTGCCAGCAGTAGGACTATCTACACCGGGGAGCTGTTTTTT. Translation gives CASSRTIYTGELFF.

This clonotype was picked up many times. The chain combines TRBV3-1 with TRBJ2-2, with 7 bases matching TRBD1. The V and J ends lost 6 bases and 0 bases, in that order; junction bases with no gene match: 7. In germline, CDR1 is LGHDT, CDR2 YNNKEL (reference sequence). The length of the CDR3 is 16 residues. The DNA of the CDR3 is TGTGCCAGCAGGACCACAGGGGAAGCGAACACCGGGGAGCTGTTTTTT. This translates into CASRTTGEANTGELFF. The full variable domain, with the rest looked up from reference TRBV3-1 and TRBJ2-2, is DTAVSQTPKYLVTQMGNDKSIKCEQNLGHDTMYWYKQDSKKFLKIMFSYNNKELIINETVPNRFSPKSPDKAHLNLHINSLELGDSAVYFCASRTTGEANTGELFFGEGSRLTVL.

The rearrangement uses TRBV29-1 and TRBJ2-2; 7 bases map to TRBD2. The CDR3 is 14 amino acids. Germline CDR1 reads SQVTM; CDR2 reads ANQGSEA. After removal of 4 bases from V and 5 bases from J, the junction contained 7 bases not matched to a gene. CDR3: CSVGGGKGTGELFF. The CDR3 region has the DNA TGCAGCGTTGGGGGGGGGAAAGGAACCGGGGAGCTGTTTTTT.

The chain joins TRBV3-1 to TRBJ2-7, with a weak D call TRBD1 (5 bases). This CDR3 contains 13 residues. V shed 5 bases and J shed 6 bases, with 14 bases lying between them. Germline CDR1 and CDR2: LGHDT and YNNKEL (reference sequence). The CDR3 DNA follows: TGTGCCAGCAGCGCCCTGAGACAGTCCGAGCAGTACTTC. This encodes CASSALRQSEQYF.

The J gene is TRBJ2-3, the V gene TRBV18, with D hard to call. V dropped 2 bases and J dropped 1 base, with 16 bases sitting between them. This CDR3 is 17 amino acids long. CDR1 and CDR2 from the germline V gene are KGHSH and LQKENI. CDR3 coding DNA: TGTGCCAGCTCACCAAATATCCTGGGGATTGGCACAGATACGCAGTATTTT. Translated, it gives CASSPNILGIGTDTQYF.

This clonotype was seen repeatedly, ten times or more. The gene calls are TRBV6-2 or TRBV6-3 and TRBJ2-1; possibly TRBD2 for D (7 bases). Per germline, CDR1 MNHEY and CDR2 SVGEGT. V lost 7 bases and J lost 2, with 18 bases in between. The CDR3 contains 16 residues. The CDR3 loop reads CASTTLDGGPYNEQFF. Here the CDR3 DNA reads TGTGCCAGCACTACCTTGGACGGGGGGCCCTACAATGAGCAGTTCTTC.

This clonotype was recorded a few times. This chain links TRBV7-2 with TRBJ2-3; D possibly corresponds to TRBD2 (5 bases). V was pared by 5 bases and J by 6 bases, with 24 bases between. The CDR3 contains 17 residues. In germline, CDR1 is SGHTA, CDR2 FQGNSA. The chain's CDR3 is CASSHFGRHRSMDTQYF. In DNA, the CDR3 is TGTGCCAGCAGCCACTTTGGGAGACACCGGTCGATGGATACGCAGTATTTT. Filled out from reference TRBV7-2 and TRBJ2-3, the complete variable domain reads GAGVSQSPSNKVTEKGKDVELRCDPISGHTALYWYRQSLGQGLEFLIYFQGNSAPDKSGLPSDRFSAERTGGSVSTLTIQRTQQEDSAVYLCASSHFGRHRSMDTQYFGPGTRLTVL.

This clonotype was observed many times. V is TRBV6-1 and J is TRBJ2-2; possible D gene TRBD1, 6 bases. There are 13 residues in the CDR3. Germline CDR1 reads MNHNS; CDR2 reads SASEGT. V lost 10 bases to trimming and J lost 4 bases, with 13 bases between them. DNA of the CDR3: TGTGCCAACAAAGGGGGACGCACCGGGGAGCTGTTTTTT. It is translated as CANKGGRTGELFF.

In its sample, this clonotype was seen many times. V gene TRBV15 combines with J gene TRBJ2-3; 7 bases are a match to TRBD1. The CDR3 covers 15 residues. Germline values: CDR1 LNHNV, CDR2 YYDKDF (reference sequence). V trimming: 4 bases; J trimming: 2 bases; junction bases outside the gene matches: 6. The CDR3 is CATSIQGSPTDTQYF. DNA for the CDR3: TGTGCCACCAGCATACAGGGGAGCCCCACAGATACGCAGTATTTT.

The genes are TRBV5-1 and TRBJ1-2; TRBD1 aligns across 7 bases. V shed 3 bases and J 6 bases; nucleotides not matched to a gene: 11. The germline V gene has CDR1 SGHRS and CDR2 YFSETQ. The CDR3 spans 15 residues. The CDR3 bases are TGCGCCAGCAGCTGGGGGGACAGAACCCGGGATGGCTACACCTTC. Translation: CASSWGDRTRDGYTF.